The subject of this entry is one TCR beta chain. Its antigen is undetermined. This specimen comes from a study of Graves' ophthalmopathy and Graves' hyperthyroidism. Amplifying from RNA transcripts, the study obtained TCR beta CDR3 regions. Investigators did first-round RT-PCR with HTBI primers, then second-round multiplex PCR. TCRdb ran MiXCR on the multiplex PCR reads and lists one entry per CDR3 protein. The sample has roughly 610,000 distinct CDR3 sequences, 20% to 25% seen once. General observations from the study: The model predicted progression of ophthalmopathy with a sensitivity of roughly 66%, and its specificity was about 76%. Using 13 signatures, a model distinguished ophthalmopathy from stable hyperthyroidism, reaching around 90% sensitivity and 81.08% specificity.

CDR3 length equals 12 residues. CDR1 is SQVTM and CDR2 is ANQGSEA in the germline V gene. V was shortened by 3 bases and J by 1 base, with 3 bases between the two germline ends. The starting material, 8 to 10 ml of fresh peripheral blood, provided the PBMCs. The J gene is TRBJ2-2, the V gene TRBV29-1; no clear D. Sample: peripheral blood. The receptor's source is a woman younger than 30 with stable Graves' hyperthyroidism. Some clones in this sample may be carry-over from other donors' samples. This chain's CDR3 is CSVERNTGELFF. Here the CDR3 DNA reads TGCAGCGTTGAGCGGAACACCGGGGAGCTGTTTTTT.